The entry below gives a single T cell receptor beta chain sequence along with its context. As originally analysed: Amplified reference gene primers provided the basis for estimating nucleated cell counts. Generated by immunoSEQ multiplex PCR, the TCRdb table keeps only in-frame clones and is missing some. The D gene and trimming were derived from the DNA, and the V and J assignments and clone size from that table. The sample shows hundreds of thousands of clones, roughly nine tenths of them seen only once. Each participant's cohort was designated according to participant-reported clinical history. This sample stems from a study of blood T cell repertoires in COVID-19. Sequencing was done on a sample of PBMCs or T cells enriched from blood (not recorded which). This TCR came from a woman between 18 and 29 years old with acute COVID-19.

In nucleotides, the CDR3 is TGTGCCAGCAGCTTTAAAAACAGGGTGTTTTCACCCCTCCACTTT. Encoded protein: CASSFKNRVFSPLHF. The chain recombines TRBV5-4 with TRBJ1-6, with D possibly matching TRBD1 (6 bases). The CDR3 contains 15 residues. V lost 2 bases to trimming and J lost 9 bases, with 15 bases between them. CDR1 and CDR2 from the germline V gene are SGHNT and YYREEE (reference sequence). Looking up the rest from reference TRBV5-4 and TRBJ1-6 gives the full variable domain: ETGVTQSPTHLIKTRGQQVTLRCSSQSGHNTVSWYQQALGQGPQFIFQYYREEENGRGNFPPRFSGLQFPNYSSELNVNALELDDSALYLCASSFKNRVFSPLHFGNGTRLTVT.